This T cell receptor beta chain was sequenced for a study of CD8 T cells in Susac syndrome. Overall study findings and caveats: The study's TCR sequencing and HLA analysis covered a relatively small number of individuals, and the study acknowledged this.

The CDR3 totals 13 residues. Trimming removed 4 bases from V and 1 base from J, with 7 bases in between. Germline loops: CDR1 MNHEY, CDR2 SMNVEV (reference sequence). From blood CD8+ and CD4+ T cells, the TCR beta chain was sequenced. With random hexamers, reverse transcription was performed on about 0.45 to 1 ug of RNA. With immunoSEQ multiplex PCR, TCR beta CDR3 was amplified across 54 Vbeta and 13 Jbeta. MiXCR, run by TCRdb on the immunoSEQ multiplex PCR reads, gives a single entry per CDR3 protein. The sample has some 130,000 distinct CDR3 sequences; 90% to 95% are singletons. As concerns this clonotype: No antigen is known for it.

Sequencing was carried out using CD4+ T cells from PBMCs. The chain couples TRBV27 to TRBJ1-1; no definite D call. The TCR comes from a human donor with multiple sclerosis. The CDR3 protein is CASSWERNTEAFF. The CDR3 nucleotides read TGTGCCAGCAGTTGGGAAAGGAACACTGAAGCTTTCTTT.